The rows below give T cell receptor beta chains drawn from one sample of a study of T-cell memory formation after mild COVID-19. A single record per CDR3 protein comes from TCRdb applying MiXCR to the 5' RACE reads. The sample lists roughly 300,000 distinct CDR3 sequences, 8% to 10% seen once, with under 25% in the top ten. The sample consisted of PBMCs or a T cell subset sorted from them (not recorded which). The source is a man between 18 and 35 years old who had mild COVID-19 (a few samples of this study predate the infection). Cell type and time point are not known. CDR3s leave out the opening cysteine and the closing phenylalanine or tryptophan.

>TRBV10-1
ASSDQRGSYEQY
>TRBV3-1
ASSHQRLAGTDTQY
>TRBV29-1
SVASGGSTGELF
>TRBV20-1
SARGQTLNTEAF
>TRBV7-6
ASSPGGGTGPNEKLF
>TRBV20-1
SAPRVNYGYT
>TRBV20-1
SATLAGGQNEQF
>TRBV2
ASSAVEFEQF
>TRBV6-5
ASRRQGRVPGYT
>TRBV7-3
ASSLKGFRTGELF
>TRBV6-6
ASSLGSIVSGELF
>TRBV5-1
ASSLVGIEGNEAF
>TRBV3-1
ASSPSWTSGTDTQY
>TRBV29-1
SARDRGDQPQH
>TRBV12-3/TRBV12-4
ASNGGARGGTEAF
>TRBV6-5
ATLDYPSRDEQF
>TRBV3-1
ASSRGGPQY
>TRBV7-6
ASSLGGLGEQF
>TRBV7-2
ASSLRAMKF
>TRBV7-9
ASSDRTSGANVLT
>TRBV20-1
SASGAGLGSTDTQY
>TRBV10-3
AISESTPGGPDTQY
>TRBV7-3
ASSWTGGYEQY
>TRBV12-3/TRBV12-4
ASTSGLTYPVETQY
>TRBV7-8
ASSNQRSPLH
>TRBV20-1
SAYRGPNTEAF
>TRBV12-3/TRBV12-4
ASSSVTGHTEAF
>TRBV9
ASSAAPGTGSNEQF
>TRBV4-3
ASSQDRWYTEAF
>TRBV7-6
ASSLGWSGSGQPQH
>TRBV6-5
ASRGLAGDPNEQF
>TRBV9
ASSFQGAGTDTQY
>TRBV7-9
ASSLNGRSINEKLF
>TRBV9
ASSEGPNFYSNQPQH
>TRBV6-1
ASQSHYGYT
>TRBV20-1
SARGPLAGSTGELF
>TRBV20-1
SARRDRGGREQY
>TRBV7-9
ASSSGQRELF
>TRBV18
ASSPALVSQETQY
>TRBV7-6
ASSPSWDRHEQY
>TRBV5-1
ASSPLTSGGPDTQY
>TRBV7-9
ASSSGLRQPQH
>TRBV21-1
ASSIGTGKRYYEQY
>TRBV5-1
ASSLGIQETQY
>TRBV2
ASSVGAPGELF
>TRBV7-9
ASSLTGRGSTDTQY
>TRBV20-1
SARAGGGNQPQH
>TRBV7-3
ASSPTGTNSGANVLT
>TRBV6-5
ASSPRDTQPQH
>TRBV12-3/TRBV12-4
ASTSWGGPNNEQF